The clone carrying this TCR beta chain has at least ten counts. The target antigen is unknown. The sample belongs to a study of shared clonotypes between healthy human individuals. Findings of the study overall: Clonotypes not shared had lower generation probabilities than those common to all four donors. A handful of donors held 5% to 5.5% of naive CD4 clonotypes in common.

There were only Caucasian adults among the donors, and all lived in Nashville, Tennessee. Profiled with immunoSEQ multiplex PCR; TCRdb holds only in-frame clones, not every one. The top ten clones hold less than 1.5% of a sample with about 1 million clones, about 75% of them seen once. Sample: memory CD4+ T cells sorted from blood. Indicated subset: CD45RA-negative fraction. This TCR was sampled from a man aged 18-30 years in good health.

The CDR3 loop is CASSFQGLNSYEQYF. The CDR3, as DNA: TGTGCCAGCAGTTTCCAAGGATTAAACTCCTACGAGCAGTACTTC. The chain joins TRBV28 to TRBJ2-7; D unclear. Germline V gives CDR1 MDHEN, CDR2 SYDVKM. Trimming removed 3 bases at V and 0 bases at J, with 12 bases between. This CDR3 is built from 15 residues.